This TCR beta chain emerged from a study of cytomegalovirus exposure and HLA in healthy donors. V lost 2 bases and J lost 0; bases outside the gene matches: 6. The germline V gene has CDR1 MNHEY and CDR2 SVGAGI. The CDR3 spans 16 residues. As concerns this clone: Its antigen is as yet unknown.

The primer mix had 60 Vbeta and 13 Jbeta primers. Clones were read by immunoSEQ multiplex PCR, and TCRdb kept only the in-frame ones, dropping some. The sample lists 120,000 or so clones, around 80% occurring once. Points from the study as a whole: When analyzed later, the rates of TCR association showed variation by HLA locus, with DRB1 the most and HLA-C the fewest. Reported performance of the classifier showed diagnosis of cytomegalovirus status with high specificity and sensitivity. In vitro, three CMV-associated chains proved specific for CMV antigens. Data from an earlier analysis indicated that most TCR beta V segments were productive either about 87% or about 30% of the time.

This clonotype was obtained from a man aged 25 to 45 in good health and CMV-seronegative. Sequenced input: PBMCs. This chain joins TRBV6-5 and TRBJ1-1, with 7 bases aligning to TRBD1. CDR3 in DNA: TGTGCCAGCAGTTACCACCGACAGGGAATGAACACTGAAGCTTTCTTT. Protein sequence: CASSYHRQGMNTEAFF.